This T cell receptor (beta chain) was sequenced in a study of T cells in Graves' hyperthyroidism and ophthalmopathy (dated by TCRdb to about 2019). Concerning the study at large: Peripheral blood samples were taken at the time of initial diagnosis, prior to any treatment. Prospective prediction of ophthalmopathy was tested in an independent validation cohort of approximately 19 hyperthyroidism patients and 15 to 17 patients who later progressed to ophthalmopathy. Once sampling was done, hyperthyroidism patients were given methimazole at a starting dose of 30 mg daily, whereas ophthalmopathy patients were given high-dose intravenous methylprednisolone. In addition, the study compared T-cell repertoires in thyroid tissue and in blood from five to seven Graves' hyperthyroidism patients. A discovery cohort of about 100 patients, roughly 40 with Graves' ophthalmopathy and about 58 with stable Graves' hyperthyroidism, was used to find distinguishing TCR V-J signatures. According to the paper, TCR Vbeta CDR3 sequencing was carried out on approximately 140 peripheral blood samples, which came from fewer than 50 ophthalmopathy, 80 or so hyperthyroidism and approximately 17 progressor patients. The roughly 94 discovery patients were randomly split 7:3 into training and test sets. Study-wide conclusions, independent of this receptor: Most expanded thyroid clonotypes (frequency above 0.001) were also detected in blood, suggesting blood repertoires may reflect thyroid immune responses. Ophthalmopathy was separated from stable hyperthyroidism by a 13 V-J signature model, with around 90% sensitivity and roughly 84% specificity obtained in cross-validation and 80%/75% obtained in testing. Sample size was not statistically predetermined, and blinding of investigators to group allocation was not performed. In validation, the model predicted progression to ophthalmopathy with just under 71% sensitivity and about 73% specificity, a median of about 6.7 months before onset.

Reading the germline V gene gives CDR1 SNHLY and CDR2 FYNNEI. Trimming takes 7 bases off V and 6 bases off J; junction bases not matched to a gene: 13. Inclusive of the bounding cysteine and phenylalanine, the CDR3 is 15 residues long. Just the 45-base CDR3 DNA is kept, in frame starting at base 1. Amplification of TCR beta CDR3 regions was carried out from RNA transcripts. For the first round of RT-PCR on the TCR CDR3, the HTBI primer set was used together with the Qiagen OneStep RT-PCR kit. The libraries were constructed in a second round of multiplex PCR and then size-selected and purified. Paired-end sequencing of the libraries was performed with 100 bp reads on an Illumina HiSeq2000. Turning to the authors' computational methods: SOAPnuke was used to process the raw data, throwing out any read that contained adapters or uncalled bases, had a mean Phred below 15, or lacked an exact constant-primer or identifier match. COPE v1.2.5 was used to merge the high-quality paired reads, and each unique nucleotide sequence was defined as a clonotype. MiTCR v1.1 was used to align the clonotypes against IMGT TRBV, TRBD and TRBJ reference segments. Only V-J combinations with frequency above 0.0001, covering 99% to 99.2% of repertoires, were analysed. A TCS score was defined as the ratio between F50 (clonal expansion) and ExV (chaos), using BLOSUM62-based TCRdist between CDR3 peptides within each V-J. Welch's t-statistics and random forest reduced several hundred V-J features to around 14, which were used in a naive Bayes classifier (R e1071). Through fastp at Q25 and MiXCR, TCRdb rebuilt clones from the public reads, retaining in-frame beta chains. Every CDR3 protein is listed once, alongside the most common genes and DNA of its rows. The V and J calls follow TCRdb's processing rather than the paper's. Counted in this sample were around 500,000 distinct CDR3 sequences; 14% of them appeared once. The ten largest clonotypes hold approximately 15% of the sample.

A patient counted as having stable Graves' hyperthyroidism if no progression to ophthalmopathy occurred over 18 months of follow-up. Hyperthyroidism patients were aged 18 to 65 years and newly diagnosed, with disease duration of less than 2 months. Exclusion was applied to patients with uncontrolled infections, other autoimmune diseases, pregnancy or lactation. Diagnoses relied on clinical symptoms, serum thyroxine and TRAb, thyroid ultrasound and orbital computed tomography. PBMCs were isolated from more than 8 ml of fresh peripheral blood by Ficoll-Paque density gradient centrifugation. Trizol reagent was used to extract total RNA, and RNA quality was then checked on an Agilent 2100 Bioanalyzer. This clonotype showed up many times. Its antigen specificity is not known. The sample holds no much larger clone one base away, and base qualities are not on file.

The origin of this receptor is a woman aged 40-49 years with Graves' hyperthyroidism. What was sequenced was blood. The chain joins TRBV2 to TRBJ2-7, and 9 bases in between align with TRBD1. CDR3 protein: CASILLDRGPGEQYF. The DNA sequence is as follows: TGTGCCAGCATTCTCTTGGACAGGGGTCCAGGCGAGCAGTACTTC.